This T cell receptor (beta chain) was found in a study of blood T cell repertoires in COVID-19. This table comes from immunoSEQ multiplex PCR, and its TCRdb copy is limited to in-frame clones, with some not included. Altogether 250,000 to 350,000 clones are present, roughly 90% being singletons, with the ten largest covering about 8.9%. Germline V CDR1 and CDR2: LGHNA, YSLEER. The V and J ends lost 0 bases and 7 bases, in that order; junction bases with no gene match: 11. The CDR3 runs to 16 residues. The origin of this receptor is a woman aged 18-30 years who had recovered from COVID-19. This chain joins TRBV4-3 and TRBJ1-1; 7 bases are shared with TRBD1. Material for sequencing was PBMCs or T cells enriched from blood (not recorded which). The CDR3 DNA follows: TGCGCCAGCAGCCAAGACTGGGGAACAGGGGAGCTTGAAGCTTTCTTT. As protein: CASSQDWGTGELEAFF.